The entry that follows covers one T cell receptor beta chain sequence. As processed by the authors: Estimation of nucleated cell counts was performed using reference gene primer amplification. The method was immunoSEQ multiplex PCR; TCRdb's version includes in-frame clones alone and lacks a portion of them. V and J calls and clone size are given by that table; D and trimming were obtained from the DNA. Of over 55,000 clones listed, 84% are singletons. These data come from a study of blood T cell repertoires in COVID-19. Study summary: Italy, Spain and the United States were the sources of the convalescent and acute COVID-19 samples. Nucleic acid was either cDNA or gDNA, and it came from T cells, B-cell-depleted T cells, or PBMCs.

Germline CDR1 and CDR2: SGDLS and YYNGEE. The CDR3 covers 14 residues. V was trimmed by 3 bases and J by 1 base, leaving 9 bases between them. The receptor was derived from a man aged 50-59 years with active COVID-19. The gene calls are TRBV9 and TRBJ2-3; a possible D gene is TRBD1 (6 bases). The sequencing input was peripheral blood. Here the CDR3 DNA reads TGTGCCAGCAGCGGGGGGCGGGGCACAGATACGCAGTATTTT. It yields the protein CASSGGRGTDTQYF.